The rows below give T cell receptor beta chains drawn from one sample of a study of T cells in localized non-small cell lung cancer. Only in-frame clones appear in the TCRdb table, and some are missing; sequencing was by immunoSEQ multiplex PCR. The sample contains about 15,000 clones, more than 80% of which appear only once. This specimen consisted of peripheral blood, obtained before any cancer treatment. The receptors were gathered from a female donor over 55 with stage I squamous cell lung carcinoma. Both conserved end residues are part of each CDR3. The order of the fields is CDR3 DNA, CDR3 protein, clone size, D gene, V gene, J gene. The D gene is left open where the match is weak. Clone size is shown for a subset of rows, as once, few, many or a class of expanded clone.

cdr3_nt: TGTGCCTGGACTGGCGGGGGCGACGCGGGGACCCAGTACTTC; cdr3_aa: CAWTGGGDAGTQYF; clone_size: .; d_call: .; v_call: TRBV30; j_call: TRBJ2-5
cdr3_nt: TGTGCCAGCAGTACCCCGGGACACTTCAATGAGCAGTTCTTC; cdr3_aa: CASSTPGHFNEQFF; clone_size: .; d_call: .; v_call: TRBV25-1; j_call: TRBJ2-1
cdr3_nt: TGCGCCAGCAGCCAACGCAGGGACCTGAACACTGAAGCTTTCTTT; cdr3_aa: CASSQRRDLNTEAFF; clone_size: once; d_call: .; v_call: TRBV4-1; j_call: TRBJ1-1
cdr3_nt: TGTGCCAGCAGTCTCAACTCGGCCACAGGCCAGCCCCAGCATTTT; cdr3_aa: CASSLNSATGQPQHF; clone_size: .; d_call: .; v_call: TRBV27; j_call: TRBJ1-5
cdr3_nt: TGTGCCAGCAGGCCAACAGTAACTGGGGCCAACGTCCTGACTTTC; cdr3_aa: CASRPTVTGANVLTF; clone_size: .; d_call: .; v_call: TRBV2; j_call: TRBJ2-6
cdr3_nt: TGTGCCAGCAGCTTGCAGGACAGCCGCAATCAGCCCCAGCATTTT; cdr3_aa: CASSLQDSRNQPQHF; clone_size: .; d_call: .; v_call: TRBV11-2; j_call: TRBJ1-5
cdr3_nt: TGTGCCAGCAGGGGTCAGGTACTCCCAAGTTATGGCTACACCTTC; cdr3_aa: CASRGQVLPSYGYTF; clone_size: few; d_call: .; v_call: TRBV2; j_call: TRBJ1-2
cdr3_nt: TGTGCCAGCTCACCAAGAGGACAGGGGAAAAGCATGGCTGAAAAACTGTTTTTT; cdr3_aa: CASSPRGQGKSMAEKLFF; clone_size: .; d_call: TRBD1; v_call: TRBV18; j_call: TRBJ1-4
cdr3_nt: TGTGCCAGCAGCTTAGCCCCGACAGGGGGCGGAAATGAGCAGTTCTTC; cdr3_aa: CASSLAPTGGGNEQFF; clone_size: .; d_call: TRBD1; v_call: TRBV13; j_call: TRBJ2-1
cdr3_nt: TGTGCCAGCAGCTTGGGGTACCGGGGCCGAGCTTTCTTT; cdr3_aa: CASSLGYRGRAFF; clone_size: .; d_call: .; v_call: TRBV5-6; j_call: TRBJ1-1
cdr3_nt: TGTGCCTGGAGTGAGAAGGGATGGGGCCCAAATCAGCCCCAGCATTTT; cdr3_aa: CAWSEKGWGPNQPQHF; clone_size: .; d_call: .; v_call: TRBV30; j_call: TRBJ1-5
cdr3_nt: TGCGCCAGCAGCCTGACGGGACTAGCGGGAGGGAGTGGAGAGACCCAGTACTTC; cdr3_aa: CASSLTGLAGGSGETQYF; clone_size: .; d_call: TRBD2; v_call: TRBV4-1; j_call: TRBJ2-5
cdr3_nt: TGTGCCAGCAGCCAAGAATGGGACAGGGCGAACACCGGGGAGCTGTTTTTT; cdr3_aa: CASSQEWDRANTGELFF; clone_size: once; d_call: TRBD1; v_call: TRBV4-2; j_call: TRBJ2-2
cdr3_nt: TGTGCCAGTAGTCCCGAGGGAGGGAGCTCCTACAATGAGCAGTTCTTC; cdr3_aa: CASSPEGGSSYNEQFF; clone_size: .; d_call: TRBD2; v_call: TRBV19; j_call: TRBJ2-1
cdr3_nt: TGTGCCAGCAGCTCCGCTAGCGGGAGGGCCACAGATACGCAGTATTTT; cdr3_aa: CASSSASGRATDTQYF; clone_size: .; d_call: TRBD2; v_call: TRBV5-4; j_call: TRBJ2-3
cdr3_nt: TGTGCCAGCAGCAGGTTCACGCTAGTCTCAAATGAGCAGTTCTTC; cdr3_aa: CASSRFTLVSNEQFF; clone_size: .; d_call: .; v_call: TRBV5-8; j_call: TRBJ2-1
cdr3_nt: TGTGCCAGCAGTGAAGTAGGGACTAGGCAAGAGACCCAGTACTTC; cdr3_aa: CASSEVGTRQETQYF; clone_size: few; d_call: TRBD2; v_call: TRBV6-1; j_call: TRBJ2-5
cdr3_nt: TGTGCCAGCAGTTTAAGTTCCGGGCCTACCCCCCTCGAAGCTTTCTTT; cdr3_aa: CASSLSSGPTPLEAFF; clone_size: .; d_call: .; v_call: TRBV28; j_call: TRBJ1-1
cdr3_nt: TGCAGTGGCCAGGGGAACAATGAGCAGTTCTTC; cdr3_aa: CSGQGNNEQFF; clone_size: .; d_call: .; v_call: TRBV20-1; j_call: TRBJ2-1
cdr3_nt: TGCGCCAGCAGCCAAGATAAAGGGGACCACTATGGCTACACCTTC; cdr3_aa: CASSQDKGDHYGYTF; clone_size: once; d_call: .; v_call: TRBV4-1; j_call: TRBJ1-2
cdr3_nt: TGTGCCAGCAGCTTAAGAAACACTGAAGCTTTCTTT; cdr3_aa: CASSLRNTEAFF; clone_size: .; d_call: .; v_call: TRBV5-4; j_call: TRBJ1-1
cdr3_nt: TGCGCCAGCAGCCAAGACCCAGTACTCACTGGGGCCAACGTCCTGACTTTC; cdr3_aa: CASSQDPVLTGANVLTF; clone_size: .; d_call: .; v_call: TRBV4-1; j_call: TRBJ2-6
cdr3_nt: TGTGCCAGTAGTATAACTAGCGGGAGGATCGATGAGCAGTTCTTC; cdr3_aa: CASSITSGRIDEQFF; clone_size: .; d_call: TRBD2; v_call: TRBV19; j_call: TRBJ2-1
cdr3_nt: TGTGCCAGCAGCCGGGACTCTAGCACAGATACGCAGTATTTT; cdr3_aa: CASSRDSSTDTQYF; clone_size: .; d_call: .; v_call: TRBV7-2; j_call: TRBJ2-3
cdr3_nt: TGCGCCAGCAGCCGTTCCGGGGTTCAGGGCCAAGAGACCCAGTACTTC; cdr3_aa: CASSRSGVQGQETQYF; clone_size: few; d_call: .; v_call: TRBV4-1; j_call: TRBJ2-5
cdr3_nt: TGTGCCAGCAGGAGACAGGTTTACCAAGAGACCCAGTACTTC; cdr3_aa: CASRRQVYQETQYF; clone_size: .; d_call: .; v_call: TRBV6-1; j_call: TRBJ2-5
cdr3_nt: TGTGCCAGCTCAGCCGACGAAGGAACTGAAGCTTTCTTT; cdr3_aa: CASSADEGTEAFF; clone_size: .; d_call: .; v_call: TRBV18; j_call: TRBJ1-1